The rows below give T cell receptor beta chains drawn from one sample of a study of PD-1 blockade in classical Hodgkin lymphoma. The repertoire was sequenced with immunoSEQ multiplex PCR; TCRdb's copy has only in-frame clones and lacks some. Among roughly 16,000 clones listed, around 93% were seen once. Sequencing input: CD4+ T cells from blood. The receptor source for this set is a human donor with classical Hodgkin lymphoma. Both conserved end residues are trimmed from each CDR3. Size tells how often a clone was seen (once, few, many) or the class of an expanded clone, and some rows leave it out.

>TRBV28|NA|TRBJ2-7
ASSPGPFGGIYEQY
>TRBV7-6|NA|TRBJ2-7
ASSLGPLSGYEQY
>TRBV5-6|NA|TRBJ1-2
ASSLGQSYGYT
>TRBV28|NA|TRBJ2-2
ASQAGELF
>TRBV4-2|NA|TRBJ2-1
ASSQDGTGFDEQF
>TRBV5-1|NA|TRBJ2-5
ASSPRQGEGETQY
>TRBV19|few|TRBJ2-7
ASSMLGVRSYEQY
>TRBV7-2|NA|TRBJ1-5
ASSSQGSSQPQH
>TRBV9|NA|TRBJ2-1
ASSAGYTSYNEQF
>TRBV5-5|NA|TRBJ1-3
ASSFPRGSGNTIY
>TRBV30|NA|TRBJ2-2
AWSPPGRRLF
>TRBV28|NA|TRBJ1-2
ASGPRGYT
>TRBV28|NA|TRBJ1-1
ASSWGVQGTEAF
>TRBV11-2|NA|TRBJ2-3
ASSLLAGVVPESTQY
>TRBV5-6|NA|TRBJ2-2
ASSLRDKGTGELF
>TRBV7-2|NA|TRBJ1-2
ASSLEGGGTYGYT
>TRBV7-2|NA|TRBJ2-3
ASSLVVGTDTQY
>TRBV2|few|TRBJ2-7
ASATAYEQY
>TRBV7-3|NA|TRBJ2-1
ASSSFGGGAYNEQF
>TRBV30|once|TRBJ1-6
AWTDRRDSPLH
>TRBV7-2|NA|TRBJ2-2
ASSLVPGSGTGELF
>TRBV7-2|NA|TRBJ2-3
ASSLGLSTDTQY
>TRBV2|NA|TRBJ1-1
ASRDRGLTDTEAF
>TRBV6-1|NA|TRBJ2-1
ASSEAGAHNEQF
>TRBV7-9|NA|TRBJ1-1
AGRDRRMNTEAF
>TRBV27|NA|TRBJ1-6
ASRATGSYNSPLH
>TRBV13|NA|TRBJ1-1
ASSVGTGGTLAEAF
>TRBV6-1|NA|TRBJ1-1
ASSGRTNTEAF
>TRBV4-1|once|TRBJ2-5
ASSRRETQY
>TRBV10-3|NA|TRBJ2-1
AISPPGDNEQF
>TRBV5-4|NA|TRBJ1-2
ASSLRVIGGYT
>TRBV2|NA|TRBJ1-2
ASSGQGANYGYT
>TRBV6-5|NA|TRBJ1-1
ASTDGGSEAF